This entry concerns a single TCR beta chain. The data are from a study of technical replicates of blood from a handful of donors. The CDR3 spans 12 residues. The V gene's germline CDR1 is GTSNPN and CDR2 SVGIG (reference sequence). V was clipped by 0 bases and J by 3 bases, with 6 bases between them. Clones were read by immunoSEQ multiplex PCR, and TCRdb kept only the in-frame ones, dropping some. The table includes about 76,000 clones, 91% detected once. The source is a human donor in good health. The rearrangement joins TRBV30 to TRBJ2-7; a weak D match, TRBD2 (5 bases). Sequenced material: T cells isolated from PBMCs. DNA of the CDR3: TGTGCCTGGAGTGTAAGCGGCTACGAGCAGTACTTC. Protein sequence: CAWSVSGYEQYF.